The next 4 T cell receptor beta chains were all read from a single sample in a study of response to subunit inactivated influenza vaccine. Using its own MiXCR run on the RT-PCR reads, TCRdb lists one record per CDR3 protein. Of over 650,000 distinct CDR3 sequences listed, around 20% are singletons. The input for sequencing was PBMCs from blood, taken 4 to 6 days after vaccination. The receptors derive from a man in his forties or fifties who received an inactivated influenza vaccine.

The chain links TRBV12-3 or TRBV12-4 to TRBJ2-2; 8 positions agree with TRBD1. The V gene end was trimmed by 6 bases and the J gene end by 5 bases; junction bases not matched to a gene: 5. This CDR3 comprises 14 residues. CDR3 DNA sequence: TGTGCCAGCAGCAAAAGACAGGGGACCGGGGAGCTGTTTTTT. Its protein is CASSKRQGTGELFF.

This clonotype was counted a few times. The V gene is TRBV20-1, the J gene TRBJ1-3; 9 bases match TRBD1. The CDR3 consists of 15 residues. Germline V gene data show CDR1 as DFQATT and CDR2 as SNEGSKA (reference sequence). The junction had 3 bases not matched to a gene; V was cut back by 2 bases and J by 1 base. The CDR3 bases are TGCAGTGCTAGACGACAGGGGGTTTCTGGAAACACCATATATTTT. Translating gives CSARRQGVSGNTIYF.

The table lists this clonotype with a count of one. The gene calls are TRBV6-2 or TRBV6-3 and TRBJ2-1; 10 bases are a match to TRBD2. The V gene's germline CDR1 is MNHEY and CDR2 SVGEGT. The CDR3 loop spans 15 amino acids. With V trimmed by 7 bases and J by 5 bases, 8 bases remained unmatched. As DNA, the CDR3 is TGTGCCAGCACTCGAGCGGGAGGGCCTCACAATGAGCAGTTCTTC. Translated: CASTRAGGPHNEQFF.

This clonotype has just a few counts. The DNA for the CDR3 is TGTGCCACCCAACCTTCGGAGGCAGGTTCCTACGAGCAGTACTTC. Encoded protein: CATQPSEAGSYEQYF. The chain combines TRBV28 with TRBJ2-7, with TRBD2 as a possible D gene (5 bases). Trimming stripped 10 bases from V and 1 base from J, with 20 bases between. Per germline, CDR1 MDHEN and CDR2 SYDVKM. This CDR3 is built from 15 residues.